This T cell receptor beta chain was sequenced in a study of T cell responses to AZD1222 COVID-19 vaccine. Germline V gives CDR1 LNHDA, CDR2 SQIVND (reference sequence). V was clipped by 5 bases and J by 6 bases; unmatched bases: 4. This CDR3 has 15 amino acids. Produced via immunoSEQ multiplex PCR; TCRdb's table is partial and in-frame only. Here the sample spans 100,000 to 150,000 clones, 88% being singletons. Overall study results and limits: It was only a handful of AZD1222 recipients who were seropositive at baseline. Clonal diversity may have been underestimated in mostly white British donors. Repertoires were obtained only post-peak T cell response.

About this clone itself: Its antigen remains unknown.

This chain connects TRBV19 to TRBJ2-1, with 13 nucleotides matching TRBD2. The material was peripheral blood, obtained on day 0 of MenACWY control vaccination. The receptor comes from an adult in good health. In DNA form, the CDR3 reads TGTGCCAGTAGTCAACTAGCGGGAGGGGGCAATGAGCAGTTCTTC. Its translation is CASSQLAGGGNEQFF.